This entry concerns a single T cell receptor beta chain. The antigen this receptor binds is unknown. No qualities accompany the bases; no much larger clone lies one base away. The data stem from a study of T-cell reconstitution after alpha-beta-depleted transplantation in children listed by TCRdb under 2016. Concerning the study at large: T-cell immune reconstitution after TCRalphabeta/CD19-depleted allogeneic hematopoietic cell transplantation in children was quantitatively tracked in the study by means of TCR repertoire profiling.

Receptor amplification or capture employed PCR. TCRdb lists the instrument as Illumina HiSeq 2500. TCR libraries were prepared with molecular barcoding, using unique molecular identifiers to normalize TCRbeta repertoire quantification. Through fastp at Q25 and MiXCR, TCRdb rebuilt clones from the public reads, retaining in-frame beta chains. Each CDR3 protein appears once, grouped with its most common genes and DNA. The sample includes about 500,000 distinct CDR3 sequences, with about 30% observed a single time. The ten largest make up more than 2% of the sample. CDR1 SGHAT and CDR2 FQNNGV are derived from the germline V gene. From its cysteine to its valine, the CDR3 spans 15 amino acids. Only the CDR3 DNA is retained, 45 bases long and in frame from the first base. Trimming costs V 5 bases and J 2 bases, and their ends lie 16 bases apart.

The clonotype originates from a human donor who donated a stem cell graft to a child with aplastic anemia. The rearranged segments are TRBV11-2 and TRBJ2-7; a tentative D call is TRBD2 (6 bases match). Specimen: PBMCs from the stem cell graft donor, collected from the stem cell graft. The CDR3 region has the sequence CASSPAGGAPYEQYV. The bases are TGTGCCAGCAGCCCCGCGGGCGGGGCTCCCTACGAGCAGTACGTC.